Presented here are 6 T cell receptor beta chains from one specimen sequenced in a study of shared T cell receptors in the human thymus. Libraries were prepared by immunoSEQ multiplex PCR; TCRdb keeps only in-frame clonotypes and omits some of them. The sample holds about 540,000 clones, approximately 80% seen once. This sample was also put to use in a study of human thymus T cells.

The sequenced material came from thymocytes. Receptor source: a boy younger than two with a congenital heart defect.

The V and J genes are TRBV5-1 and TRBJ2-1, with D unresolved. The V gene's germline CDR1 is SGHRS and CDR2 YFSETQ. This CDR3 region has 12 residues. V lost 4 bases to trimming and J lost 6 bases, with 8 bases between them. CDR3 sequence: CASSLPPNEQFF. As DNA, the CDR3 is TGCGCCAGCAGCCTACCCCCCAATGAGCAGTTCTTC.

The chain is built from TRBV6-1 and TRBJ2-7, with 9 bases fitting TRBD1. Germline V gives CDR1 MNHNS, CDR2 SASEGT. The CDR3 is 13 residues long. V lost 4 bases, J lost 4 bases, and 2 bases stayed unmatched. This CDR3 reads CASSAGTGYEQYF. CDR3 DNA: TGTGCCAGCAGTGCCGGGACAGGGTACGAGCAGTACTTC.

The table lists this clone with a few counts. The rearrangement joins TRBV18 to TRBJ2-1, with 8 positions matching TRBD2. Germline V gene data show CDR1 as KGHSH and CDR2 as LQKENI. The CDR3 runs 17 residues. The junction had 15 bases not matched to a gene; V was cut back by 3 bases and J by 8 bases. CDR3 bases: TGTGCCAGCTCACCCGACCAGGGTGAGCGGGAGAGGGATGAGCAGTTCTTC. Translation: CASSPDQGERERDEQFF.

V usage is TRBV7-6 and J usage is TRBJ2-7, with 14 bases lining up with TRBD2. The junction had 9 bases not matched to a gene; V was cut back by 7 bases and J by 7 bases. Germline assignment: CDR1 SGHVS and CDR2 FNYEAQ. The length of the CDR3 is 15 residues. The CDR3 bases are TGTGCCAGCACCAGGACTAGCGGGAGGTTGGAAGAGCAGTACTTC. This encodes CASTRTSGRLEEQYF.

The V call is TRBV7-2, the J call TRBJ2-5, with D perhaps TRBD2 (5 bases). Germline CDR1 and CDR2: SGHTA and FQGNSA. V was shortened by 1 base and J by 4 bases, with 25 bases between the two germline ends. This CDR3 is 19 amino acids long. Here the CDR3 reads CASSLVFGETELTGETQYF. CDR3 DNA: TGTGCCAGCAGCTTAGTGTTCGGGGAGACCGAATTAACTGGAGAGACCCAGTACTTC.

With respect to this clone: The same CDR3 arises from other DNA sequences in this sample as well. The CDR3 spells CASSSDRTYEQYF. In DNA, the CDR3 is TGCGCCAGCAGCTCGGACAGGACCTACGAGCAGTACTTC. The chain couples TRBV5-1 to TRBJ2-7, with 7 bases matching TRBD1. Germline V gives CDR1 SGHRS, CDR2 YFSETQ. The CDR3 is 13 amino acids. After removal of 3 bases from V and 2 bases from J, the junction contained 2 bases not matched to a gene.